This T cell receptor (beta chain) was obtained from a study of blood T cells in healthy people across ages. General study points: Across the age range, TCR beta diversity per million T cells fell in a roughly linear way.

This clonotype was seen a few times. Its target is not known. The germline gene is not matched at one end of the junction; a read error may be the cause. The CDR3 sequence is 15 residues long. CDR1 is SEHNR, CDR2 FQNEAQ, per germline (reference sequence). No fewer than 6 million PBMCs went into each sample. The total RNA that was extracted per sample amounted to at least 5 micrograms. For the second PCR, which ran for 7 to 11 cycles, a sample-barcoded 5' primer and a J-beta primer mix were used. MiXCR, applied by TCRdb to the 5' RACE reads, yields one record per CDR3 protein. In the table there are approximately 810,000 distinct CDR3 sequences, about 30% of which are singletons.

The V gene is TRBV7-9, the J gene TRBJ1-2, with D unclear. The sequencing sample was made of blood. The receptor was derived from a woman aged 80 or over in good health. CDR3 amino acids: CASSSGGSSGYRYTF. In DNA, the CDR3 is TGTGCCAGCAGCTCCGGTGGAAGTTCGGGCTATCGCTACACCTTC. Full variable domain (rest looked up from reference TRBV7-9 and TRBJ1-2): DTGVSQNPRHKITKRGQNVTFRCDPISEHNRLYWYRQTLGQGPEFLTYFQNEAQLEKSRLLSDRFSAERPKGSFSTLEIQRTEQGDSAMYLCASSSGGSSGYRYTFGSGTRLTVV.